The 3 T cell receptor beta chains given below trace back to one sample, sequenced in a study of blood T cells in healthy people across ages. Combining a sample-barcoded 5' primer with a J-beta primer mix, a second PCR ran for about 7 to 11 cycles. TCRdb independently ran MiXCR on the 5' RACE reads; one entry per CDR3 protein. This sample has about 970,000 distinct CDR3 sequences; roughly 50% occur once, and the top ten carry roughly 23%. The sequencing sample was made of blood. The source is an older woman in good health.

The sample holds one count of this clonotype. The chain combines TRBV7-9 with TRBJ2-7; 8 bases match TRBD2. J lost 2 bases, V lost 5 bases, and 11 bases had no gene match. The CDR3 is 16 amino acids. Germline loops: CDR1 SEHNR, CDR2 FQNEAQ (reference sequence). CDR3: CASSQLRGGRTYEQYF. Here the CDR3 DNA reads TGTGCCAGCAGCCAACTACGGGGCGGGAGGACCTACGAGCAGTACTTC.

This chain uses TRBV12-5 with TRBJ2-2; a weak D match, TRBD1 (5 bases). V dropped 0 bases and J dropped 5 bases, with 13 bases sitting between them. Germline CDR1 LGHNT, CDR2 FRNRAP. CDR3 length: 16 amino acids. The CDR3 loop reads CASGLVVGRETGELFF. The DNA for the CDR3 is TGTGCTAGTGGTTTGGTAGTCGGCAGGGAAACCGGGGAGCTGTTTTTT.

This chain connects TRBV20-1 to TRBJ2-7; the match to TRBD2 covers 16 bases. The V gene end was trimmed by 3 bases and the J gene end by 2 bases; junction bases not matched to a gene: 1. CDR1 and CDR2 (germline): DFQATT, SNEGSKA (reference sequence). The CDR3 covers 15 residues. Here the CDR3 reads CSARGTSGRAYEQYF. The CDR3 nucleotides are TGCAGTGCTAGGGGGACTAGCGGGAGGGCCTACGAGCAGTACTTC.